The next 20 T cell receptor beta chains were all read from a single sample in a study of type 1 regulatory T cells. TCRdb redid the calling of the reads with MiXCR, one entry per CDR3 protein. The sample lists fewer than 70,000 distinct CDR3 sequences, 63% occurring once. These receptors lack a known antigen. Material: cultured T cells, either the whole culture or a sorted T cell fraction (not recorded which). The subset was: Tr1-enriched cell product generated in vitro against host alloantigens. Every receptor here comes from a human donor in good health.

The rearrangement uses TRBV29-1 and TRBJ1-3; 11 bases fit TRBD1. V lost 7 bases to trimming and J lost 4 bases; unmatched junction nucleotides: 9. The CDR3 covers 15 residues. Germline loops: CDR1 SQVTM, CDR2 ANQGSEA. This CDR3 is CSAGTGGSTGNTIYF. For the CDR3, the DNA is TGCAGCGCCGGGACAGGGGGATCCACGGGAAACACCATATATTTT.

The chain combines TRBV20-1 with TRBJ2-3, with D perhaps matching TRBD2 (6 bases). Trimming removed 1 base at V and 2 bases at J, with 13 bases between. Germline CDR1 and CDR2: DFQATT and SNEGSKA (reference sequence). The CDR3 consists of 15 residues. CDR3 DNA: TGCAGTGCTAGAGTGCCGGGAGATACCACAGATACGCAGTATTTT. Residues: CSARVPGDTTDTQYF.

CDR3 loop: CASSSTWGYEQYF. The CDR3 DNA follows: TGTGCCAGCAGCTCGACCTGGGGCTACGAGCAGTACTTC. This rearrangement joins TRBV11-2 to TRBJ2-7; D is undetermined. Trimming cost V 4 bases and J 3 bases, with 10 bases left between them. The V gene's germline CDR1 is SGHAT and CDR2 FQNNGV. There are 13 residues in the CDR3.

J is TRBJ2-7 and V is TRBV20-1, with 7 nucleotides matching TRBD2. Germline V lookup: CDR1 DFQATT, CDR2 SNEGSKA (reference sequence). The CDR3 consists of 14 residues. Trimming cost V 5 bases and J 2 bases; bases outside gene matches: 9. The CDR3 nucleotides read TGCAGTGCTGGCCCCGGGACTACAGCCTACGAGCAGTACTTC. Protein sequence: CSAGPGTTAYEQYF.

The table lists this clonotype with a few counts. The genes are TRBV18 and TRBJ1-1; no definite D call. With 4 bases removed from V and 0 bases from J, the gap between germline ends came to 12 bases. From germline, CDR1 is KGHSH and CDR2 LQKENI. This CDR3 is 15 amino acids long. The CDR3 DNA follows: TGTGCCAGCTCACTCCCCGGAAACATGAACACTGAAGCTTTCTTT. Amino acid sequence: CASSLPGNMNTEAFF.

The table lists this clonotype with a count of one. The V call is TRBV11-2, the J call TRBJ1-5; D call uncertain. The CDR3 extends over 13 amino acids. Trimming took 0 bases from V and 5 from J, leaving 5 bases between them. The germline CDR1 and CDR2 sequences are SGHAT and FQNNGV. CDR3 coding DNA: TGTGCCAGCAGCTTAGATAGTGATCAGCCCCAGCATTTT. Encoded protein: CASSLDSDQPQHF.

The chain links TRBV25-1 to TRBJ1-3; the D is unclear. V was trimmed by 3 bases and J by 0 bases, leaving 9 bases between them. In germline, CDR1 is MGHDK, CDR2 SYGVNS. This CDR3 contains 15 residues. CDR3 bases: TGTGCCAGCAGTGAGTCGCTATACTCTGGAAACACCATATATTTT. This gives the protein CASSESLYSGNTIYF.

The rearrangement uses TRBV7-7 and TRBJ2-5; 12 nucleotides match TRBD2. The CDR3 consists of 15 residues. The junction had 5 bases not matched to a gene; V was cut back by 4 bases and J by 5 bases. Germline-derived CDR1 and CDR2 are SSHAT and FNYEAQ (reference sequence). In DNA, the CDR3 is TGTGCCAGCAGCTCCGGCCTAGCGGGAGGGGAGACCCAGTACTTC. It is translated as CASSSGLAGGETQYF.

The chain links TRBV20-1 to TRBJ2-3; 7 positions agree with TRBD2. Germline V gene lookup returns CDR1 DFQATT and CDR2 SNEGSKA (reference sequence). The CDR3 has 14 residues. V trimming: 6 bases; J trimming: 3 bases; junction bases outside the gene matches: 9. The chain's CDR3 is CSAPRLAKTDTQYF. CDR3 nucleotides: TGCAGTGCACCGAGACTAGCTAAAACAGATACGCAGTATTTT.

In this sample, this clonotype turned up a few times. The CDR3 sequence is CASSQRLRQFF. In DNA form, the CDR3 reads TGTGCCAGCAGCCAACGACTACGGCAGTTCTTC. The chain recombines TRBV6-2 or TRBV6-3 with TRBJ2-1; possible D gene TRBD2, 5 bases. The CDR3 spans 11 residues. CDR1 and CDR2 (germline): MNHEY, SVGEGT. V was trimmed by 6 bases and J by 12 bases, leaving 12 bases between them.

In DNA form, the CDR3 reads TGTGCCAGCCTGGCGGCGGGAGGCCTGGGTTCCTACAATGAGCAGTTCTTC. Protein: CASLAAGGLGSYNEQFF. This rearrangement joins TRBV2 to TRBJ2-1, with 8 bases matching TRBD2. The CDR3 extends over 17 amino acids. Germline V gene data show CDR1 as SNHLY and CDR2 as FYNNEI. The V segment lost 8 bases and the J segment 1 base; nucleotides outside the gene matches: 13.

The chain recombines TRBV6-6 with TRBJ2-5, with 9 bases aligning to TRBD2. The CDR3 has 13 residues. Germline lookup yields CDR1 MNHNY and CDR2 SVGAGI (reference sequence). CDR3 bases: TGTGCTACGCATTGCGGGAGGGAAGAGACCCAGTACTTC. Protein sequence: CATHCGREETQYF.

The chain is built from TRBV4-2 and TRBJ2-2, with 8 nucleotides matching TRBD2. Germline CDR1 reads LGHNA; CDR2 reads YNFKEQ. Trimming took 2 bases from V and 1 from J; bases not matched to a gene: 6. The CDR3 spans 17 residues. CDR3 in DNA: TGTGCCAGCAGCCAACAGCGGGGGCGGGAGAACACCGGGGAGCTGTTTTTT. Protein: CASSQQRGRENTGELFF.

This clonotype was seen once. V and J are TRBV2 and TRBJ2-1, with D possibly being TRBD1 or TRBD2 (6 bases each). Trimming shortened V by 3 bases and J by 7 bases, and 40 bases separated the two germline ends. The CDR3 sequence is 23 residues long. CDR1 and CDR2 (germline): SNHLY, FYNNEI. For the CDR3, the DNA is TGTGCCAGCAGTGAGTTACTCCGACCGTATCGGGCGGGACAAACCGAGGATGGGAATGAGCAGTTCTTC. Translation gives CASSELLRPYRAGQTEDGNEQFF.

The V gene is TRBV5-6, the J gene TRBJ2-1; 11 bases line up with TRBD2. The V segment lost 5 bases and the J segment 4 bases; nucleotides outside the gene matches: 2. The germline V gene has CDR1 SGHDT and CDR2 YYEEEE. CDR3 length: 14 amino acids. The CDR3 here is CASRWTSGYNEQFF. The CDR3 region has the DNA TGTGCCAGCAGGTGGACTAGCGGGTACAATGAGCAGTTCTTC.

The rearrangement uses TRBV19 and TRBJ2-3; D call uncertain. The CDR3 is 12 amino acids. The V gene's germline CDR1 is LNHDA and CDR2 SQIVND (reference sequence). V shed 4 bases and J shed 6 bases, with 8 bases lying between them. The CDR3 sequence is CASSTRTDTQYF. In DNA, the CDR3 is TGTGCCAGTAGTACACGGACCGATACGCAGTATTTT.

The chain combines TRBV2 with TRBJ2-2; no reliable D call. The CDR3 is 14 residues long. In germline, CDR1 is SNHLY, CDR2 FYNNEI. The V end lost 1 base, the J end lost 4 bases, and 7 bases lay between the germline ends. The CDR3 is CASSEVARTGELFF. CDR3 in DNA: TGTGCCAGCAGTGAAGTTGCACGCACCGGGGAGCTGTTTTTT.

The chain recombines TRBV7-6 with TRBJ1-6; D remains unclear. V was trimmed by 6 bases and J by 7 bases, leaving 13 bases between them. Germline V gives CDR1 SGHVS, CDR2 FNYEAQ. CDR3 length: 14 residues. The CDR3 nucleotides are TGTGCCAGCAGAAGGGAGACGGACAATTCACCCCTCCACTTT. Translating gives CASRRETDNSPLHF.

This chain joins TRBV6-1 and TRBJ2-5; a possible D gene is TRBD2 (6 bases). CDR3 size: 14 residues. Deletions cut 2 bases from V and 5 bases from J, with 12 bases between. Germline V CDR1 and CDR2: MNHNS, SASEGT. CDR3 in DNA: TGTGCCAGCAGTGAACCAGGGCTAGCGGAGACCCAGTACTTC. This translates into CASSEPGLAETQYF.

CDR3 amino acids: CSAPPGLQSQYF. In DNA, the CDR3 is TGCAGTGCTCCCCCGGGACTTCAATCGCAGTATTTT. The rearrangement links TRBV20-1 to TRBJ2-3, with D possibly TRBD2 on 6 matching bases. Trimming pared 5 bases from V and 10 bases from J, leaving 16 bases between. This CDR3 has 12 amino acids. CDR1 and CDR2 from the germline V gene are DFQATT and SNEGSKA (reference sequence).